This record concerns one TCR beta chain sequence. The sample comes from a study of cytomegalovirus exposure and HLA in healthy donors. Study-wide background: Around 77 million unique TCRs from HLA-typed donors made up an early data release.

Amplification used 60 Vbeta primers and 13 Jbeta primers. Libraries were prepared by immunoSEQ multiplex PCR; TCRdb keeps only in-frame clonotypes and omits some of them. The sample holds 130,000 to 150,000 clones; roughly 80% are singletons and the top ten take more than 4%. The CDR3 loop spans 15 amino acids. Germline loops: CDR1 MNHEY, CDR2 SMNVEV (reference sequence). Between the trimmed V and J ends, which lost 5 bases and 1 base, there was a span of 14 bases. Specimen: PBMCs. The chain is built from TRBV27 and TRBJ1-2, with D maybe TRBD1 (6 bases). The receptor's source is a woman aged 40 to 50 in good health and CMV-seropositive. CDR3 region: CASSPAGQINYGYTF. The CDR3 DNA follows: TGTGCCAGCAGTCCAGCCGGACAGATTAACTATGGCTACACCTTC.